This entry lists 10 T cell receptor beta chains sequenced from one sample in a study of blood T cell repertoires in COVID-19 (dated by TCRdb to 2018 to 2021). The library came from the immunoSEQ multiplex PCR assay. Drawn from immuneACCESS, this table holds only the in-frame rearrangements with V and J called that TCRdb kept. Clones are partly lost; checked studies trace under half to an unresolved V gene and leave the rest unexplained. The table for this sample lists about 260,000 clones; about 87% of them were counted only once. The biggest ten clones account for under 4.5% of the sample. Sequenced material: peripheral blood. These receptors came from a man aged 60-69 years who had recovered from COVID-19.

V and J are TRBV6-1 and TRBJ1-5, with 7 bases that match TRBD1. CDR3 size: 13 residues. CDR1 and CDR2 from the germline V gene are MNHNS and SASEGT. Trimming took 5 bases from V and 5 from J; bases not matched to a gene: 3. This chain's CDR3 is CASSLQGYQPQHF. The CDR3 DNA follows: TGTGCCAGCAGTTTACAGGGGTATCAGCCCCAGCATTTT.

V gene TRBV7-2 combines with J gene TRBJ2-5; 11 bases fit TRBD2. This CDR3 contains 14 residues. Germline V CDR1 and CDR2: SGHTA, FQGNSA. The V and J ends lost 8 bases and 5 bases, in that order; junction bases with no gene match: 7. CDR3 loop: CASGLAGGGETQYF. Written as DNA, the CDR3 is TGTGCCAGCGGGCTAGCGGGGGGAGGGGAGACCCAGTACTTC.

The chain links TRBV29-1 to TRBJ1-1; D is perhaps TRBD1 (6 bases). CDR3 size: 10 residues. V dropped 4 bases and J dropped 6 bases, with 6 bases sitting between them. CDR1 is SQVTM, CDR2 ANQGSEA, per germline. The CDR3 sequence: CSVGQAEAFF. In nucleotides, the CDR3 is TGCAGCGTTGGACAGGCTGAAGCTTTCTTT.

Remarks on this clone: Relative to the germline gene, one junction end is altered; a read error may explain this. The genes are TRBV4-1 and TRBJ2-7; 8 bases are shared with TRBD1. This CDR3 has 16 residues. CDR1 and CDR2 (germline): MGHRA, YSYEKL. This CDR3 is CASSQGLGDRPHEQYF. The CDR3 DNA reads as TGCGCCAGCAGTCAAGGACTCGGGGACAGGCCCCACGAGCAGTACTTC.

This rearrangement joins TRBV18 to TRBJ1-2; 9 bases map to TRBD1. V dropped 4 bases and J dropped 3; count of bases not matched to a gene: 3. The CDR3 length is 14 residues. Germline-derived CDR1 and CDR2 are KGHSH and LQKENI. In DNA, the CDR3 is TGTGCCAGCTCACTACAGGGGGCGGACTATGGCTACACCTTC. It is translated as CASSLQGADYGYTF.

The CDR3 nucleotides read TGTGCCTGCCTACCTTTGGTGGAGTATAGCAATCAGCCCCAGCATTTT. Its translation is CACLPLVEYSNQPQHF. The chain carries TRBV9 and TRBJ1-5; D uncertain. Trimming took off 10 bases at V and 0 bases at J, with 20 bases between the two ends. Per germline, CDR1 SGDLS and CDR2 YYNGEE. The CDR3 extends over 16 amino acids.

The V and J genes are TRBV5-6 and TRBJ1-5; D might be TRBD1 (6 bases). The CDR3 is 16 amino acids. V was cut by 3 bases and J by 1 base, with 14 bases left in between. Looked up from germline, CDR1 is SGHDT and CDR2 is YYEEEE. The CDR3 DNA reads TGTGCCAGCAGCTCGACAGGAGGTGTGAGCAATCAGCCCCAGCATTTT. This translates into CASSSTGGVSNQPQHF.

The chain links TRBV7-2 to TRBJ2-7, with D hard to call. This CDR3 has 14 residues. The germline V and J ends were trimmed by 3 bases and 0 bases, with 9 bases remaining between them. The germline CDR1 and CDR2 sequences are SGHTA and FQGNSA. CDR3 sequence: CASSLSHSSYEQYF. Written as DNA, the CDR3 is TGTGCCAGCAGCTTGTCCCATAGCTCCTACGAGCAGTACTTC.

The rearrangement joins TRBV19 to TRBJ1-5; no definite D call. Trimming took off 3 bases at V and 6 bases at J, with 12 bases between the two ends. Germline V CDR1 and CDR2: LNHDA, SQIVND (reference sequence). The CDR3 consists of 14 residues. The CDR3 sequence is CASSMAPHSQPQHF. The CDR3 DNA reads TGTGCCAGTAGTATGGCCCCCCACAGTCAGCCCCAGCATTTT.

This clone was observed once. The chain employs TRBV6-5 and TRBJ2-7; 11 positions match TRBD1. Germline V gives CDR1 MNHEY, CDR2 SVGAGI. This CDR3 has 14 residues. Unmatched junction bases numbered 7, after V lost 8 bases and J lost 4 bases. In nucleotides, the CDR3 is TGTGCCAGCGGGAGGGACAGGGGGTCGTACGAGCAGTACTTC. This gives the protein CASGRDRGSYEQYF.